This T cell receptor (beta chain) stems from a study of cytomegalovirus exposure and HLA in healthy donors. Looking at the study overall: The 95 to 150 validation repertoires used the same platform as the 500 to 700 first-cohort repertoires, a later analysis reported. Study-level points and caveats: The CMV antigen specificity of three CMV-associated chains was confirmed through in vitro analysis.

Germline-derived CDR1 and CDR2 are KGHSH and LQKENI. The CDR3 has 16 amino acids. J lost 3 bases, V lost 3 bases, and 10 bases had no gene match. Sequenced by immunoSEQ multiplex PCR; TCRdb stores in-frame clones only, minus some. The sample includes more than 120,000 clones, roughly 86% seen only once; the top ten take 8.7%. Note on this clone: What it recognizes is unknown.

The rearrangement uses TRBV18 and TRBJ2-7; TRBD1 matches at 8 bases. Sequencing used PBMCs. The origin of this receptor is a man younger than 35 in good health and CMV-seropositive. CDR3: CASSPPWTGKNYEQYF. CDR3 coding DNA: TGTGCCAGCTCACCTCCTTGGACAGGGAAGAACTACGAGCAGTACTTC.